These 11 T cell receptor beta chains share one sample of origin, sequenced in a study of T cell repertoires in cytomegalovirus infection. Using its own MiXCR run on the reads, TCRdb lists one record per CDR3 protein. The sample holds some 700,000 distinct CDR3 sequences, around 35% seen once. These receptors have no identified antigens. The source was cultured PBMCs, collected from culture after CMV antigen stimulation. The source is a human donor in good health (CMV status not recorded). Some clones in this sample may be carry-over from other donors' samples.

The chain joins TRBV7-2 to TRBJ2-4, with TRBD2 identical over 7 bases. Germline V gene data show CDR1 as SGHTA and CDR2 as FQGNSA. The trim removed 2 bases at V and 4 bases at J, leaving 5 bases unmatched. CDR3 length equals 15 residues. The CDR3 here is CASSLNQGLKNIQYF. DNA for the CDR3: TGTGCCAGCAGCTTAAACCAGGGACTAAAAAACATTCAGTACTTC.

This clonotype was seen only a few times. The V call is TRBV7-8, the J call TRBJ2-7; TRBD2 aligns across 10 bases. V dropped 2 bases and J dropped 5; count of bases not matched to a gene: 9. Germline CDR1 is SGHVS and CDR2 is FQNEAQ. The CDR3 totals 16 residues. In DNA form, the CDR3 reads TGTGCCAGCAGCTTAAACCCAAGCGGGGGGGCTAACGAGCAGTACTTC. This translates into CASSLNPSGGANEQYF.

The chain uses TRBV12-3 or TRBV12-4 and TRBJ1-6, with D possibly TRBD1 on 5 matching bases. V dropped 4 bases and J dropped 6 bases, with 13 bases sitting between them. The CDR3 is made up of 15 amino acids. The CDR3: CASSSRGGGNSPLHF. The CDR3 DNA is TGTGCCAGCAGTTCACGGGGGGGAGGTAATTCACCCCTCCACTTT.

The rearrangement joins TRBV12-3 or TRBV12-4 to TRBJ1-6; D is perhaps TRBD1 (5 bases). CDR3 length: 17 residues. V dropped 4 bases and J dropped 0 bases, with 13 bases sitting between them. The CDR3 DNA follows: TGTGCCAGCAGTTCAGGGTTCGGGAGCTCCTATAATTCACCCCTCCACTTT. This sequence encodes CASSSGFGSSYNSPLHF.

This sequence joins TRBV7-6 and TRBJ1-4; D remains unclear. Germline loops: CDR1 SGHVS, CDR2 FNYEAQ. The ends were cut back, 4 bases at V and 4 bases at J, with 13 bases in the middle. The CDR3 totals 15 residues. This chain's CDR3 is CASSSLRPYNEKLFF. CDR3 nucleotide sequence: TGTGCCAGCAGCTCCCTCAGGCCCTATAATGAAAAACTGTTTTTT.

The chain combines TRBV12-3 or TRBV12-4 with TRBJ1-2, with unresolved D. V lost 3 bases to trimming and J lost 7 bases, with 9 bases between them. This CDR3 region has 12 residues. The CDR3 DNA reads TGTGCCAGCAGTTTTGAGGGTATTGGCTACACCTTC. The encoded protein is CASSFEGIGYTF.

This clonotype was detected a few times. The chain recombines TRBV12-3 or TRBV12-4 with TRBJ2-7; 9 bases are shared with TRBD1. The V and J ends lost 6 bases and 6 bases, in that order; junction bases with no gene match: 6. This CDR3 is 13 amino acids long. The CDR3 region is CASSRGQGIEQYF. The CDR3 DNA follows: TGTGCCAGCAGCCGGGGACAGGGAATCGAGCAGTACTTC.

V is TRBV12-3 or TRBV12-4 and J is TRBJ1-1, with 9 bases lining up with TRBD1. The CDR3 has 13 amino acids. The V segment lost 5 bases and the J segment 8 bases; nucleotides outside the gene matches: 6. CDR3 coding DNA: TGTGCCAGCAGTCAACCACAGGGGGCGGAAGCTTTCTTT. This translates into CASSQPQGAEAFF.

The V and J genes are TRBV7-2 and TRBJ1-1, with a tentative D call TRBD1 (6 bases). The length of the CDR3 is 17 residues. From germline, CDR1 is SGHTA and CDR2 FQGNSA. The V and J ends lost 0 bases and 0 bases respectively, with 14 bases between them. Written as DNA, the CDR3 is TGTGCCAGCAGCTTAGCGGGCAGGGGTGGCATGAACACTGAAGCTTTCTTT. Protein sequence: CASSLAGRGGMNTEAFF. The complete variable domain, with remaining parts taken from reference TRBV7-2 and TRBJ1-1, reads GAGVSQSPSNKVTEKGKDVELRCDPISGHTALYWYRQSLGQGLEFLIYFQGNSAPDKSGLPSDRFSAERTGGSVSTLTIQRTQQEDSAVYLCASSLAGRGGMNTEAFFGQGTRLTVV.

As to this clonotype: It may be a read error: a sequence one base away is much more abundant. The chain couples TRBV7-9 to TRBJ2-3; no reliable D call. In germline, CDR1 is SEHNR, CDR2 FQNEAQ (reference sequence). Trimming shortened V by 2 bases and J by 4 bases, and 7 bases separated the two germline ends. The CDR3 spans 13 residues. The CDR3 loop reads CASSLRVSDTQYF. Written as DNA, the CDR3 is TGTGCCAGCAGCTTAAGGGTATCAGATACGCAGTATTTT.

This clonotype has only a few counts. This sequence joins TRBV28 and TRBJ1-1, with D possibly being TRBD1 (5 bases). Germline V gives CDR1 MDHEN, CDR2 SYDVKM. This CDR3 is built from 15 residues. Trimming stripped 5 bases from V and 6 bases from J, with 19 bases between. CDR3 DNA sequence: TGTGCCAGCAGTCTACTACAGGTTGTAGTCCCTGAAGCTTTCTTT. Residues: CASSLLQVVVPEAFF.